The entry below gives a single T cell receptor beta chain sequence along with its context. The PCR ran on 60 Vbeta and 13 Jbeta primers. The protocol was immunoSEQ multiplex PCR, while the TCRdb copy is restricted to in-frame clones and leaves out a portion. The repertoire includes over 150,000 clones, roughly 79% of them detected once, and 13% sits in the top ten. The sample is drawn from a study of cytomegalovirus exposure and HLA in healthy donors. The sequencing input was PBMCs. The sequence came from a woman in her fifties or sixties in good health and CMV-seronegative.

CDR3 protein: CASSSSGGGDGYTF. The CDR3 DNA sequence: TGTGCCAGCAGCTCGAGTGGGGGGGGAGATGGCTACACCTTC. This chain uses TRBV9 with TRBJ1-2, with D perhaps TRBD1 (5 bases). The CDR3 is made up of 14 amino acids. In germline, CDR1 is SGDLS, CDR2 YYNGEE. Trimming took 4 bases from V and 6 from J, leaving 16 bases between them.